Sequencing of this T cell receptor beta chain was carried out in a study of identical twins. Study-wide results and caveats: Conclusions came from cross-sectional statistical analysis, not from following the same donors.

This clonotype was seen a handful of times. Its antigen is not known. The junction had 10 bases not matched to a gene; V was cut back by 5 bases and J by 5 bases. From germline, CDR1 is SQVTM and CDR2 ANQGSEA. The CDR3 length is 14 residues. MiXCR, run by TCRdb on the 5' RACE reads, gives a single entry per CDR3 protein. This table has over 600,000 distinct CDR3 sequences, 21% appearing once. These data were also filed under a second study, of T cells expressing NK-cell markers. From that report: The TCR beta repertoires originated in sorted CD3+CD56+NKG2C+, CD3+CD56+NKG2C- and CD3+CD56-NKG2C+ T cells. Seropositivity for HCMV was found in seven of the eight sequenced donors, with one seronegative. Of the CD8+ T cell pool in 6 or 7 donors, roughly 1.0-8% was accounted for by dominant NKG2C+ clonotypes.

Sequenced sample: PBMCs. The clonotype originates from a woman between 18 and 29 years old in good health. The chain links TRBV29-1 to TRBJ2-7, with 9 bases aligning to TRBD1. The CDR3 DNA is TGCAGCGTTAAAGGGGGACAGGGTGTCGACGAGCAGTACTTC. Translation gives CSVKGGQGVDEQYF.